This T cell receptor beta chain was documented in a study of siplizumab effects on memory and regulatory T cells. Study conclusions and caveats: Left unconfirmed was the suppressive function of proliferating Tregs from siplizumab cultures.

A remark on this clone: As yet, its antigen is unknown.

The table came from immunoSEQ multiplex PCR; TCRdb's copy has only in-frame clones and leaves some out. This table holds 50,000 to 60,000 clones, roughly 87% found once. The CDR3 runs to 15 residues. V was trimmed by 4 bases and J by 8 bases, leaving 20 bases between them. CDR1 is SEHNR, CDR2 FQNEAQ, per germline (reference sequence). This clonotype originated in a human donor in good health. The gene calls are TRBV7-9 and TRBJ1-2; D uncertain. Sequencing was performed on naive CD8+ T cells sorted from blood. The CDR3 loop is CASSSPLRGIGGYTF. In DNA form, the CDR3 reads TGTGCCAGCAGCTCCCCCTTGCGGGGTATTGGGGGCTACACCTTC.